Listed below are T cell receptor beta chains from one sample, sequenced in a study of T cell clusters in autoimmune cytopenias. TCRdb reprocessed the multiplex PCR reads, keeping one entry per CDR3 protein, no DNA. This table lists 4,700 or so distinct CDR3 sequences. The sequenced sample consisted of peripheral blood. Source of these receptors: a human donor with an autoimmune cytopenia or autoimmune hepatitis (not recorded which). Both conserved end residues are part of each CDR3. Clone size, where shown, is once, few, many, or a class for clones that have expanded.

abundance | j_gene | v_gene | CDR3aa
medium-sized | TRBJ2-7 | TRBV19 | CASMGTESSYEQYF
- | TRBJ1-1 | TRBV5-4 | CASSSTGGVDTEAFF
medium-sized | TRBJ2-3 | TRBV29-1 | CSGRILSTDTQYF
- | TRBJ2-7 | TRBV28 | CASSSEGGGRGSYEQYF
- | TRBJ1-5 | TRBV20-1 | CSAQVGVGGNQPQHF
medium-sized | TRBJ2-7 | TRBV12-3/TRBV12-4 | CASSLSGNQDEQYF
- | TRBJ2-5 | TRBV6-2/TRBV6-3 | CASSYFVAGGGETQYF
medium-sized | TRBJ2-5 | TRBV29-1 | CSVNGRQVETQYF
- | TRBJ2-7 | TRBV6-5 | CASRGLAGVDEQYF
- | TRBJ2-3 | TRBV11-1 | CASSSIAGAGSDTQYF
- | TRBJ1-6 | TRBV20-1 | CSAIFAGVNSPLHF
- | TRBJ1-1 | TRBV29-1 | CSVAGPYGAFF
medium-sized | TRBJ2-5 | TRBV27 | CASSLSGLAGLGETQYF
- | TRBJ2-7 | TRBV7-9 | CASSLATLTSYEQYF